The next 5 T cell receptor beta chains were all read from a single sample in a study of blood T cells in healthy people across ages. Combining a sample-barcoded 5' primer with a J-beta primer mix, a second PCR ran for about 6 to 11 cycles. In TCRdb, the 5' RACE reads were re-called with MiXCR into one record per CDR3 protein. The repertoire holds about 970,000 distinct CDR3 sequences, with roughly 50% as singletons. The material sequenced was blood. The receptors were sampled from a woman aged 55-70 years in good health.

This clonotype showed up just once. The genes are TRBV28 and TRBJ2-5; 8 bases are a match to TRBD2. CDR1 and CDR2 from the germline V gene are MDHEN and SYDVKM. V lost 6 bases to trimming and J lost 5 bases; unmatched junction nucleotides: 11. The CDR3 is 15 residues long. The CDR3: CASRRAGEGEETQYF. Here the CDR3 DNA reads TGTGCCAGCAGAAGAGCGGGAGAGGGGGAGGAGACCCAGTACTTC.

The chain carries TRBV7-2 and TRBJ1-2; D is ambiguous. The CDR3 is 14 amino acids. The V gene's germline CDR1 is SGHTA and CDR2 FQGNSA. The V and J ends lost 2 bases and 5 bases respectively, with 12 bases between them. CDR3 DNA: TGTGCCAGCAGCTTAAATGCCTTGGGGTATGGCTACACCTTC. Its protein is CASSLNALGYGYTF.

The chain has TRBV10-3 and TRBJ2-5; the match to TRBD2 covers 13 bases. Germline values: CDR1 ENHRY, CDR2 SYGVKD. This CDR3 comprises 18 residues. Unmatched junction bases numbered 18, after V lost 10 bases and J lost 4 bases. The CDR3 is CATGEPTSGRAEGETQYF. CDR3 in DNA: TGTGCCACCGGCGAACCAACTAGCGGGAGGGCCGAGGGAGAGACCCAGTACTTC.

Details on this clonotype: A clone one base away is much larger, so this may be a read error. The chain uses TRBV11-2 and TRBJ2-7, with D tentatively TRBD2 (5 bases). With 6 bases removed from V and 3 bases from J, the gap between germline ends came to 24 bases. CDR1 and CDR2 from the germline V gene are SGHAT and FQNNGV. The CDR3 covers 17 residues. CDR3 sequence reads: CASRRSPQASYFYEQYF. CDR3 coding DNA: TGTGCCAGCAGGCGTTCTCCCCAGGCTAGCTATTTCTACGAGCAGTACTTC.

The chain couples TRBV14 to TRBJ2-3, with a tentative D call TRBD2 (6 bases). There are 15 residues in the CDR3. Germline V gene lookup returns CDR1 SGHDN and CDR2 FVKESK. V shed 0 bases and J shed 5 bases, with 12 bases lying between them. CDR3 nucleotide sequence: TGTGCCAGCAGCCAAGAAGGCAGGAGGGGAGATACGCAGTATTTT. Translated, it gives CASSQEGRRGDTQYF.